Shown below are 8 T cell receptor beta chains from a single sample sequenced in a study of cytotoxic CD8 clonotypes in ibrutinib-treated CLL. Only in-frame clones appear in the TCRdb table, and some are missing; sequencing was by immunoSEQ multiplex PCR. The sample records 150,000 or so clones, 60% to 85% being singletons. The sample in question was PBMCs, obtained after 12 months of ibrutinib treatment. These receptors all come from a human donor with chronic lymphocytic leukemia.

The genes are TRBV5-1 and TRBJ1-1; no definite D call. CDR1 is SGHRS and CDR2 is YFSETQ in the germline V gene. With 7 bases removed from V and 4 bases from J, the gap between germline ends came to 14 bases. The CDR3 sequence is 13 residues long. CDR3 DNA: TGCGCCAGCGTCATGGATTTGGGCACTGAAGCTTTCTTT. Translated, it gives CASVMDLGTEAFF.

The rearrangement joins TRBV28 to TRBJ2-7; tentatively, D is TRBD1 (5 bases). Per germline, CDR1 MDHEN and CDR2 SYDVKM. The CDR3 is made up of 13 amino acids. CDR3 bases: TGTGGGACAACGGGCCCCGTCTCCTACGAGCAGTACTTC. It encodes CGTTGPVSYEQYF. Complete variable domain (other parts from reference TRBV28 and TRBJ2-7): DVKVTQSSRYLVKRTGEKVFLECVQDMDHENMFWYRQDPGLGLRLIYFSYDVKMKEKGDIPEGYSVSREKKERFSLILESASTNQTSMYLCGTTGPVSYEQYFGPGTRLTVT.

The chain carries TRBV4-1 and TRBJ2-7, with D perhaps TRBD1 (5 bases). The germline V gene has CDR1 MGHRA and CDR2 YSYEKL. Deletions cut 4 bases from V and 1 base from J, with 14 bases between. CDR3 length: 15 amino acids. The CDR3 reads CASSPRAGFSYEQYF. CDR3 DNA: TGCGCCAGCAGCCCCCGGGCAGGGTTTTCCTACGAGCAGTACTTC.

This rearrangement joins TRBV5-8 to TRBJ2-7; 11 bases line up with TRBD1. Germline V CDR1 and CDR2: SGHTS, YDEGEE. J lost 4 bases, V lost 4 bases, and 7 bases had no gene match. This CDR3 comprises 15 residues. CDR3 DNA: TGTGCCAGCAGCACCGGACAGGGGGCAGGGTACGAGCAGTACTTC. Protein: CASSTGQGAGYEQYF.

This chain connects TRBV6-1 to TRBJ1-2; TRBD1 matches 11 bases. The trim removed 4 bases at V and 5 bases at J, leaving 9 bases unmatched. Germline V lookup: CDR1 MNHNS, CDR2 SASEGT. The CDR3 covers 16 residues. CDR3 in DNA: TGTGCCAGCAGTGCCGGGACAGGGGGTATTCGGTATGGCTACACCTTC. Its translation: CASSAGTGGIRYGYTF.

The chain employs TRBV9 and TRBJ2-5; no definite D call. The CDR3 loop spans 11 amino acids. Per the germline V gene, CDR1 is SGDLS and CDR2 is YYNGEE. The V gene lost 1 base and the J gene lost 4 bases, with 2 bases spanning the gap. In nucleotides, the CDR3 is TGTGCCAGCAGCGTATCAGAGACCCAGTACTTC. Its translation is CASSVSETQYF.

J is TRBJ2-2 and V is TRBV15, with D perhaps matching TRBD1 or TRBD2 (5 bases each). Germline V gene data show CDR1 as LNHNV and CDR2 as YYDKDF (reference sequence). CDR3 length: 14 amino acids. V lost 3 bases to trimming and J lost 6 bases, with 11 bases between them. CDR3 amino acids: CATSRTLGAGELFF. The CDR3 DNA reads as TGTGCCACCAGCAGGACGTTGGGGGCCGGGGAGCTGTTTTTT.

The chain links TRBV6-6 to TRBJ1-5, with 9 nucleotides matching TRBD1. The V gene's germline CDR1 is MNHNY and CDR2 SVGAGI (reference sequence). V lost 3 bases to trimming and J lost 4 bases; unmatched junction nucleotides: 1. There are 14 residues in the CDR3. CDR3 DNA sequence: TGTGCCAGCAGTTATGGGACAGGGAATCAGCCCCAGCATTTT. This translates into CASSYGTGNQPQHF.